The 19 T cell receptor beta chains below come from one sample, sequenced in a study of OX40 agonist ivuxolimab in advanced cancers. Method: immunoSEQ multiplex PCR; TCRdb's copy keeps in-frame clones and lacks some. The sample has roughly 82,000 clones, less than 85% seen once. This material consisted of CD4+ or CD8+ T cells sorted from blood, taken in a trial of the OX40 agonist ivuxolimab. The origin of the receptors is an adult with an advanced solid tumor such as melanoma, head and neck, liver or kidney cancer.

The chain carries TRBV10-2 and TRBJ2-1; tentatively, D is TRBD2 (6 bases). The V gene lost 0 bases and the J gene lost 11 bases, with 8 bases spanning the gap. Germline CDR1 reads WSHSY; CDR2 reads SAAADI. The CDR3 is 12 amino acids. In DNA, the CDR3 is TGCGCCAGCAGTGAGTCCAGGACTAAGCAGTTCTTC. Protein sequence: CASSESRTKQFF.

The CDR3 DNA is TGCGCCAGCAGCTTGCACGAGACCCAGTACTTC. It specifies CASSLHETQYF. V gene TRBV5-1 combines with J gene TRBJ2-5; no definite D call. The V end was cut by 1 base, the J end by 5 bases, with 3 bases between. CDR3 length: 11 amino acids. Germline CDR1 and CDR2: SGHRS and YFSETQ.

This sequence joins TRBV19 and TRBJ2-5; D is perhaps TRBD1 (7 bases). CDR1 and CDR2 (germline): LNHDA, SQIVND (reference sequence). The V and J ends lost 5 bases and 5 bases respectively, with 18 bases between them. This CDR3 has 15 amino acids. The CDR3 nucleotides are TGTGCCAGTAGTCCAGGGGGGAAAGCGTGGGAGACCCAGTACTTC. This codes for CASSPGGKAWETQYF.

This chain links TRBV10-3 with TRBJ2-7, with D tentatively TRBD1 (5 bases). Trimming took off 2 bases at V and 2 bases at J, with 10 bases between the two ends. This CDR3 contains 14 residues. Germline CDR1 is ENHRY and CDR2 is SYGVKD. The DNA for the CDR3 is TGTGCCATCAGTGAGGGGGCAGGTCCCTACGAGCAGTACTTC. Translation gives CAISEGAGPYEQYF.

The V gene is TRBV5-1, the J gene TRBJ1-6, with 8 nucleotides matching TRBD1. Germline assignment: CDR1 SGHRS and CDR2 YFSETQ. V shed 0 bases, J shed 6 bases, and the junction held 2 bases outside the gene matches. The CDR3 length is 15 residues. The CDR3 DNA follows: TGCGCCAGCAGCTTGGGGACAGGGCGTAATTCACCCCTCCACTTT. This encodes CASSLGTGRNSPLHF.

The J gene is TRBJ2-5, the V gene TRBV6-6, with 8 bases that match TRBD2. CDR3 length equals 15 residues. V gave up 4 bases and J gave up 5 bases; unmatched junction bases: 9. The germline gives CDR1 MNHNY, CDR2 SVGAGI (reference sequence). The CDR3 coding sequence is TGTGCCAGCAGTTTCAGCGGGGGCCCTAGGGAGACCCAGTACTTC. Protein product: CASSFSGGPRETQYF.

The chain carries TRBV7-2 and TRBJ2-7; TRBD1 is a possible D gene (5 bases). The CDR3 covers 14 residues. V was clipped by 5 bases and J by 0 bases, with 11 bases between them. Per the germline V gene, CDR1 is SGHTA and CDR2 is FQGNSA. The CDR3: CASSPDSSSYEQYF. The CDR3 nucleotides are TGTGCCAGCAGCCCCGACAGTAGCTCCTACGAGCAGTACTTC.

The V call is TRBV4-2, the J call TRBJ2-3; D not certain. Germline V lookup: CDR1 LGHNA, CDR2 YNFKEQ. CDR3 size: 13 residues. Deletions cut 6 bases from V and 0 bases from J, with 7 bases between. CDR3 DNA: TGTGCCAGCAGTGACACTAGCACAGATACGCAGTATTTT. This codes for CASSDTSTDTQYF.

The chain is built from TRBV7-6 and TRBJ1-5, with TRBD1 identical over 9 bases. Trimming removed 5 bases from V and 2 bases from J; junction bases left unmatched: 7. This CDR3 is built from 16 residues. Germline lookup yields CDR1 SGHVS and CDR2 FNYEAQ. The CDR3 nucleotides are TGTGCCAGCAGCGTGGGACAGGGTGATGGCAATCAGCCCCAGCATTTT. Translated: CASSVGQGDGNQPQHF.

The chain is built from TRBV19 and TRBJ1-1; D may be TRBD1 (5 bases). Germline CDR1 is LNHDA and CDR2 is SQIVND (reference sequence). The CDR3 is made up of 15 amino acids. V lost 7 bases, J lost 3 bases, and 18 bases lay in between. The CDR3 DNA sequence: TGTGCCAGTAAAGTCATCACGGCGGGGGACACTGAAGCTTTCTTT. It yields the protein CASKVITAGDTEAFF.

This clone has only a few counts. The CDR3 coding sequence is TGTGCCAGCAGCTTCGGCAGGTTATACGAGCAGTACTTC. Amino acids: CASSFGRLYEQYF. The V and J genes are TRBV11-2 and TRBJ2-7; D unclear. Germline-derived CDR1 and CDR2 are SGHAT and FQNNGV. V lost 3 bases, J lost 4 bases, and 10 bases lay in between. The CDR3 is made up of 13 amino acids.

The chain joins TRBV5-8 to TRBJ2-2; D unclear. This CDR3 region has 11 residues. Trimming removed 7 bases from V and 8 bases from J, with 9 bases in between. Germline V gene sequence: CDR1 SGHTS, CDR2 YDEGEE. As DNA, the CDR3 is TGTGCCAGCGTACCATGGGGGGAGCTGTTTTTT. It is translated as CASVPWGELFF. Full variable domain (outside the CDR3, taken from reference TRBV5-8 and TRBJ2-2): EAGVTQSPTHLIKTRGQQATLRCSPISGHTSVYWYQQALGLGLQFLLWYDEGEERNRGNFPPRFSGRQFPNYSSELNVNALELEDSALYLCASVPWGELFFGEGSRLTVL.

On this clone itself: Other DNA sequences of this sample code for an identical CDR3. The V call is TRBV7-2, the J call TRBJ1-2; D unclear. CDR1 is SGHTA, CDR2 FQGNSA, per germline. Trimming left V 1 base short and J 0 bases short, with 3 bases between. The CDR3 runs to 13 residues. In DNA, the CDR3 is TGTGCCAGCAGCTTAGGGACTAACTATGGCTACACCTTC. Translating it yields CASSLGTNYGYTF.

The gene calls are TRBV6-1 and TRBJ2-2; perhaps TRBD1 as D (5 bases). There are 15 residues in the CDR3. Germline V lookup: CDR1 MNHNS, CDR2 SASEGT. V was shortened by 2 bases and J by 1 base, with 8 bases between the two germline ends. CDR3 loop: CASSEITGNTGELFF. CDR3 coding DNA: TGTGCCAGCAGTGAAATAACAGGGAACACCGGGGAGCTGTTTTTT.

The rearrangement links TRBV5-1 to TRBJ2-5, with TRBD2 identical over 7 bases. The J call may be in error: the DNA end matches TRBJ2-7 better. The CDR3 sequence is 14 residues long. CDR1 is SGHRS and CDR2 is YFSETQ in the germline V gene. The CDR3 is CASSSERGTYEQYF. In DNA, the CDR3 is TGCGCCAGCAGCTCCGAGCGGGGCACCTACGAGCAGTACTTC.

V is TRBV7-2 and J is TRBJ1-5; D possibly corresponds to TRBD1 (5 bases). Trimming pared 5 bases from V and 4 bases from J, leaving 15 bases between. Germline lookup yields CDR1 SGHTA and CDR2 FQGNSA. The CDR3 sequence is 15 residues long. The CDR3 protein is CASSLRQGTNQPQHF. Written as DNA, the CDR3 is TGTGCCAGCAGCCTGAGGCAGGGAACGAATCAGCCCCAGCATTTT.

This chain links TRBV18 with TRBJ2-1; unclear D gene. V was cut by 2 bases and J by 3 bases, with 11 bases left in between. Germline lookup yields CDR1 KGHSH and CDR2 LQKENI. The CDR3 length is 15 residues. This CDR3 is CASSPSATRYNEQFF. The CDR3 coding sequence is TGTGCCAGCTCACCATCAGCAACTCGCTACAATGAGCAGTTCTTC.

The chain carries TRBV10-3 and TRBJ2-5, with no clear D. With the DNA end fitting TRBJ2-7 better, the J assignment may be wrong. The CDR3 consists of 11 residues. CDR1 ENHRY and CDR2 SYGVKD come from the germline V gene. The CDR3 DNA sequence: TGTGCCATCGGTGGTATTTACGAGCAGTACTTC. This gives the protein CAIGGIYEQYF.

The rearrangement joins TRBV7-9 to TRBJ2-5; D remains unclear. The germline V and J ends were trimmed by 4 bases and 5 bases, with 11 bases remaining between them. Germline V lookup: CDR1 SEHNR, CDR2 FQNEAQ (reference sequence). This CDR3 is 13 amino acids long. CDR3 coding DNA: TGTGCCAGCAGCTCCTCCGCCCTGGAGACCCAGTACTTC. Its translation is CASSSSALETQYF.